This entry lists 7 T cell receptor beta chains sequenced from one sample in a study of shared clonotypes between healthy human individuals (dated by TCRdb to about 2020). The library came from the immunoSEQ multiplex PCR assay. The immuneACCESS repertoire file appears here via TCRdb, limited to in-frame rearrangements. These files lack a portion of the clones; in checked studies, under half of the deficit traces to unresolved V genes, and the cause of the others is not known. The table for this sample lists 2 million to 3 million clones; 80% to 95% of them were counted only once. 0.36% of the sample comes from the top ten. The material sequenced was naive CD4+ T cells from PBMCs. The sample's cell subset or site label, decoded: CD45RA+ positively selected. Receptors originate from a man aged 18 to 29 in good health. Some clones in this sample may be carry-over from other donors' samples.

A single count supports this clone. The chain employs TRBV6-5 and TRBJ2-7; TRBD1 aligns across 8 bases. The CDR3 is made up of 12 amino acids. The germline V gene encodes CDR1 MNHEY and CDR2 SVGAGI. V shed 9 bases, J shed 5 bases, and the junction held 6 bases outside the gene matches. The CDR3 spells CASTDRDDEQYF. The CDR3 DNA reads as TGTGCCAGTACGGACAGGGATGACGAGCAGTACTTC.

The chain is built from TRBV5-6 and TRBJ2-1, with 13 nucleotides matching TRBD2. The CDR3 is made up of 18 amino acids. Trimming at V came to 3 bases and at J to 0 bases, leaving 6 bases not matched to a gene. CDR1 and CDR2 (germline): SGHDT, YYEEEE. CDR3: CASSYSGTSGISYNEQFF. CDR3 nucleotide sequence: TGTGCCAGCAGCTACTCCGGGACTAGCGGGATCTCCTACAATGAGCAGTTCTTC. Full variable domain (rest looked up from reference TRBV5-6 and TRBJ2-1): DAGVTQSPTHLIKTRGQQVTLRCSPKSGHDTVSWYQQALGQGPQFIFQYYEEEERQRGNFPDRFSGHQFPNYSSELNVNALLLGDSALYLCASSYSGTSGISYNEQFFGPGTRLTVL.

This rearrangement joins TRBV6-1 to TRBJ1-2, with D uncertain. V was clipped by 7 bases and J by 8 bases, with 8 bases between them. The germline V gene has CDR1 MNHNS and CDR2 SASEGT. The length of the CDR3 is 10 residues. The CDR3 DNA follows: TGTGCCAGCAAAGGGAACGGCTACACCTTC. It is translated as CASKGNGYTF.

This chain links TRBV12-2 with TRBJ2-2; TRBD1 reflects the table's D call only, with no check against the DNA. TRBV12-2 is given as a pseudogene. The CDR3 is made up of 16 amino acids. The CDR3 reads CASRPVGTGDPGELFF. Here the CDR3 DNA reads TGTGCAAGTCGCCCAGTGGGGACAGGGGATCCCGGGGAGCTGTTTTTT.

DNA for the CDR3: TGCGCCAGCAGTGAGCAGACCCTAACTTACAATGAGCAGTTCTTC. This codes for CASSEQTLTYNEQFF. This chain joins TRBV10-1 and TRBJ2-1; D not resolved. This CDR3 has 15 residues. The V and J ends lost 2 bases and 4 bases respectively, with 12 bases between them. Germline CDR1 is WNHNN and CDR2 is SYGVQD (reference sequence).

A remark on this clone: The identical CDR3 is also encoded by other nucleotide sequences in the sample. V and J are TRBV18 and TRBJ2-2; 8 nucleotides agree with TRBD1. The CDR3 runs to 16 residues. The V segment lost 6 bases and the J segment 0 bases; nucleotides outside the gene matches: 6. CDR1 is KGHSH and CDR2 is LQKENI in the germline V gene. This chain's CDR3 is CASSPGQGANTGELFF. The DNA for the CDR3 is TGTGCCAGCTCCCCCGGACAGGGAGCGAACACCGGGGAGCTGTTTTTT.

This clone was found once. CDR3 protein: CASSSIYEQYF. CDR3 in DNA: TGTGCCAGCAGTTCTATCTACGAGCAGTACTTC. The chain is built from TRBV6-1 and TRBJ2-7; D is unclear. Germline V gene sequence: CDR1 MNHNS, CDR2 SASEGT. Trimming removed 5 bases from V and 3 bases from J, with 5 bases in between. This CDR3 spans 11 amino acids.